Included here is one T cell receptor beta chain sequence, with context. Through template switching, UMIs that included a 6-nucleotide sample barcode were added. cDNA for TCRalpha and TCRbeta was amplified by nested PCRs of 16 then approximately 9 cycles. TCRdb reprocessed the 5' RACE reads, keeping one entry per CDR3 protein, no DNA. The sample totals under 200,000 distinct CDR3 sequences. Per donor, 2.5 ml of blood was collected and frozen. Blood samples, whole and unsorted for T cells, yielded the isolated total RNA. This sample is drawn from a study of monozygotic twins with inflammatory bowel disease. The CDR3 spans 13 residues. Germline lookup yields CDR1 MNHEY and CDR2 SVGEGT.

The rearrangement joins TRBV6-2 or TRBV6-3 to TRBJ2-4; TCRdb calls TRBD2, which cannot be checked without DNA. Material for sequencing was blood. The clonotype originates from a human donor with ulcerative colitis or Crohn's disease, or a healthy co-twin of an affected twin (not recorded which). CDR3 protein: CASSYGLAGGRYF.